This record concerns one T cell receptor (beta chain) sequence. No antigen is known for it. These data belong to a study of blood T cells in healthy people across ages. General study results and limits: Higher diversity, along with more naive CD4+ cells, distinguished long-lived donors from aged donors.

A J-beta primer mix and a sample-barcoded 5' primer were used in a second PCR of about 6 to 12 cycles. Each CDR3 protein gets one entry after TCRdb re-called the 5' RACE reads with MiXCR. Altogether under 2,000,000 distinct CDR3 sequences are present, 40% to 55% being singletons, with the ten largest covering 2% to 2.5%. CDR3 size: 15 residues. The V end was cut by 1 base, the J end by 3 bases, with 14 bases between. The germline gives CDR1 SGHKS, CDR2 YYEKEE (reference sequence). Every donor provided roughly 10 milliliters of peripheral blood. Samples had at least 6.5 million PBMCs isolated from them. Total RNA amounts of at least 6 micrograms were extracted per sample.

Material for sequencing was blood. This clonotype was obtained from a woman in her forties in good health. The chain is built from TRBV5-5 and TRBJ2-7; D possibly uses TRBD1 or TRBD2 (5 bases each). Here the CDR3 reads CASSLMGEIDYEQYF. In DNA, the CDR3 is TGTGCCAGCAGCTTGATGGGGGAAATTGACTACGAGCAGTACTTC.